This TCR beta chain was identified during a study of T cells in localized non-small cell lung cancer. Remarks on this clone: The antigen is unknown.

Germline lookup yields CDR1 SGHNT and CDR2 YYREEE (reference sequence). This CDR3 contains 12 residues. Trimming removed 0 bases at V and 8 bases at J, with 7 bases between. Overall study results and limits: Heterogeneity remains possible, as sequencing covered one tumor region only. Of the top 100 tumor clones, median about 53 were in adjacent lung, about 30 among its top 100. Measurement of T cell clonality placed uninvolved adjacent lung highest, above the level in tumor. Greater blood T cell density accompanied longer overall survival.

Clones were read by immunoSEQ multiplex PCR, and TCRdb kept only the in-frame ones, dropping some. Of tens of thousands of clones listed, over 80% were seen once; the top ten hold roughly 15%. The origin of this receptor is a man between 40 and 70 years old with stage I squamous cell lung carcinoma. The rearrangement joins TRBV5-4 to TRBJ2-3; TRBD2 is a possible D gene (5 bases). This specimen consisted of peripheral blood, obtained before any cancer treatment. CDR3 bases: TGTGCCAGCAGCTTGGGTGAGGGTACGCAGTATTTT. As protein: CASSLGEGTQYF.